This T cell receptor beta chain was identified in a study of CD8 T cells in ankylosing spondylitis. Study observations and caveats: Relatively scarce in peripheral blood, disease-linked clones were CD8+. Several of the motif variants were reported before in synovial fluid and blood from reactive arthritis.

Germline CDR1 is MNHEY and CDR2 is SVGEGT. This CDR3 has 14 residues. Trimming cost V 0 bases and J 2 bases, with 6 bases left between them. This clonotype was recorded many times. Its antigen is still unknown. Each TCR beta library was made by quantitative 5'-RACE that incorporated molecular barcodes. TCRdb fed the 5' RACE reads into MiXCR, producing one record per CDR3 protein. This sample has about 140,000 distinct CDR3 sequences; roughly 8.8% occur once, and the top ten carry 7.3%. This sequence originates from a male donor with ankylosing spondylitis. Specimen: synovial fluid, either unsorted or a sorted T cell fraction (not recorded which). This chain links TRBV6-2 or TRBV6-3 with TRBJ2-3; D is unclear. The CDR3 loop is CASSYSILTDTQYF. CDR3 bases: TGTGCCAGCAGTTACTCGATCCTCACAGATACGCAGTATTTT.